The text below deals with one T cell receptor (beta chain). This clone was detected a few times. It has no known antigen specificity. No much larger clone is present one base from it, and per-base qualities are unavailable. The sample originates from a study of blood T cell repertoires in COVID-19 (dated by TCRdb to the early 2020s). About the investigation overall: Samples from collaborators originated in the United States, Italy and Spain and spanned both the acute and convalescent phases of COVID-19. Deeply sampled blood TCRbeta repertoires from subjects exposed to, actively infected with, or recovered from COVID-19 were included in the dataset. Where available, HLA class I and class II types were obtained from metadata supplied by the sample provider rather than from assay-based typing. The repertoires were released in a freely available public database meant as a resource for research on the immune response to SARS-CoV-2. Nearly every sample came with metadata listing a de-identified subject ID, COVID-19 status, age in years and sex. The material from the prospective study consisted of cDNA or gDNA derived from T cells, B-cell-depleted T cells, or PBMCs. The samples were drawn from two sources: the first 160 participants of the ongoing ImmuneRACE study, and 1,200 or so subjects contributed by 6 global collaborators.

The immunoSEQ Assay, a bias-controlled multiplex PCR, was used to amplify TCRbeta CDR3 regions from genomic DNA. The original pipeline was this. The number of nucleated cells in each sample was estimated by amplification of reference gene primers within the assay. Sequence reads were collapsed and filtered to measure the absolute abundance of every unique TCRbeta CDR3 rearrangement. For each sample, productive Simpson clonality was calculated as the square root of Simpson's diversity index across productive rearrangements. As stored in TCRdb, this immuneACCESS dataset retains in-frame rearrangements with V and J assigned. A fraction of the clones does not appear; measured against another copy, unresolved V genes explain less than half of the discrepancy, and the remainder lacks a known reason. V and J calls plus clone size are reproduced from that table; the DNA served to infer D and trimming. A total of 90,000 or so clones appear in this sample, about 79% of them only once. 20% to 25% of the sample is held by the ten biggest clonotypes.

Relative to germline, V is 7 bases shorter and J is 5 bases shorter, with 8 bases between their ends. CDR1 and CDR2 (SNHLY, FYNNEI) derive from the germline V gene. The CDR3, cysteine through phenylalanine, is 11 amino acids long. Of all the DNA, just the CDR3 is kept, 33 bases in frame from base 1. Study-wide conclusions, independent of this receptor: The quantity of clinical and demographic metadata differed by source and by participant and was supplied without curation.

Each collaborating institution followed its own protocols to collect whole blood in K2EDTA tubes. For TCRbeta analysis, collaborators shipped samples in one of three forms: frozen whole blood, isolated PBMCs, or DNA extracted from either of those sample types. The sequence was obtained from a man aged 55-75 years with acute or convalescent COVID-19. The sequence joins TRBV2 to TRBJ1-2; confidence is insufficient to name the D gene. The sample comprised peripheral blood. The CDR3 protein is CASKLLYGYTF. The bases are TGTGCCAGCAAACTCTTGTATGGCTACACCTTC.